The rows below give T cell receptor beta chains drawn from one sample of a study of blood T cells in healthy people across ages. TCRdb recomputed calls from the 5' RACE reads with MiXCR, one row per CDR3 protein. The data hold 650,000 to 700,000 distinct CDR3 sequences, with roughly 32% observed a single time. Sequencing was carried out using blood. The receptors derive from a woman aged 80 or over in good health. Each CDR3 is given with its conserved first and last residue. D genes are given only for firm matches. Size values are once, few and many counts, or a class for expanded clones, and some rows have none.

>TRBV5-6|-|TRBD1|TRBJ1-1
TGTGCCAGCAGCTCGACAGGGGAGGGTGGGGACACTGAAGCTTTCTTT
CASSSTGEGGDTEAFF
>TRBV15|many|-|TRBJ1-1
TGTGCCACCAGCAGAGATCAGGTGAACACTGAAGCTTTCTTT
CATSRDQVNTEAFF
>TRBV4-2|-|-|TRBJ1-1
TGTGCCAGCAGCCCCCAAGTAACAGGGAACACTGAAGCTTTCTTT
CASSPQVTGNTEAFF
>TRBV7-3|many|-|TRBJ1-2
TGTGCCAGCAGCTTTGGGGAGGGGAACTATGGCTACACCTTC
CASSFGEGNYGYTF
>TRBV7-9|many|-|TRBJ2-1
TGTGCCAGCAGCTTAGCCTTTGGGGGGGCCAGAGATGAGCAGTTCTTC
CASSLAFGGARDEQFF
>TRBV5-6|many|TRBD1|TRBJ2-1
TGTGCCAGCAGCTTTCCGGGACAGGGGTCGAATGAGCAGTTCTTC
CASSFPGQGSNEQFF
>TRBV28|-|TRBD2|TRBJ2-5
TGTGCCAGCAGTTCCACGGGACTAGGGGGGGAGACCCAGTACTTC
CASSSTGLGGETQYF
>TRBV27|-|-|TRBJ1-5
TGTGCCAGCAGCCCCGGGGGGGGTATGAGTAATCAGCCCCAGCATTTT
CASSPGGGMSNQPQHF
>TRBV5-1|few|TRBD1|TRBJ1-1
TGCGCCGGCAGCGCTCAGGGGGGGAACACTGAAGCTTTCTTT
CAGSAQGGNTEAFF
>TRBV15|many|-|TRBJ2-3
TGTGCCACCAGCATCCATCTGGCAGATACGCAGTATTTT
CATSIHLADTQYF
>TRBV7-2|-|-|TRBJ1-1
TGTGCCCGCAGCTTAGGGGGTACTGAAGCTTTCTTT
CARSLGGTEAFF
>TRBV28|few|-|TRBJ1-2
TGTGCCAGCAGTTTTGGGAGGGGCCCCTATGGCTACACCTTC
CASSFGRGPYGYTF
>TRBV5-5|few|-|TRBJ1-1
TGTGCCAGCAGCTTGGACCTTGGGGCGTACACTGAAGCTTTCTTT
CASSLDLGAYTEAFF
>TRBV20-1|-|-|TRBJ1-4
TGCAGTGCCAGGATGGACAGCTCGGAAAAACTGTTTTTT
CSARMDSSEKLFF
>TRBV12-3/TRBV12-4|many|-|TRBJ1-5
TGTGCCAGCAGTCACCGGGACCGCAATCAGCCCCAGCATTTT
CASSHRDRNQPQHF
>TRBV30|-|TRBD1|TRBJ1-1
TGTGCCTGGAGTACCGGACAGGTGGTAGCTTTCTTT
CAWSTGQVVAFF
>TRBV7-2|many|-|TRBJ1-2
TGTGCCAGCAGCCACTCAAGTGGGGAGGTCCGGTATGGCTACACCTTC
CASSHSSGEVRYGYTF
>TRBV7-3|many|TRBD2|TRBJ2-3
TGTGCCAGCAGCTTAAGTGTTAGCGGGGAACGAACAGATACGCAGTATTTT
CASSLSVSGERTDTQYF
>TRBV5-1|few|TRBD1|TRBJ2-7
TGCGCCAGCAGCAGAACCAAGGGGACAGGGATCCCCCCGGGGTACTACGAGCAGTACTTC
CASSRTKGTGIPPGYYEQYF
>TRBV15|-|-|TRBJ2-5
TGTACCACCGCGAGAGGACAAGAGACCCAGTACTTC
CTTARGQETQYF
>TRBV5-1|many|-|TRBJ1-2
TGCGCCAGCAGCTTGAGCGGGGACGGCTATGGCTACACCTTC
CASSLSGDGYGYTF
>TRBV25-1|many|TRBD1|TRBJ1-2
TGTGCCAGCAGTGAGCCAGGACAGGGGAACTATGGCTACACCTTC
CASSEPGQGNYGYTF
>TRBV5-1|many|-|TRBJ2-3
TGCGCCAGCAGACCGAGGGAATATACAGATACGCAGTATTTT
CASRPREYTDTQYF
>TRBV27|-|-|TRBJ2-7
TGTGCCAGCCAGGCGGATAGCTCCTACGAGCAGTACTTC
CASQADSSYEQYF
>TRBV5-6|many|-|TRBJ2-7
TGTGCCAGCAGCTTGGGGCCGGGACACCAATACTACGAGCAGTACTTC
CASSLGPGHQYYEQYF
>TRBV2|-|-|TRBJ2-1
TGTGCCAGCAGTGAAATAGGGACAGGCGGGGGCGATGAGCAGTTCTTC
CASSEIGTGGGDEQFF
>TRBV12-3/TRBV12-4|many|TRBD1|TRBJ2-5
TGTGCCAGCAGTTTAGGGGCGAACAGGGGGAGAGAGACCCAGTACTTC
CASSLGANRGRETQYF
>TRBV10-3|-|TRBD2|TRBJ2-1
TGTGCCATCAGAGGGGCTAGCGGAACATACAATGAGCAGTTCTTC
CAIRGASGTYNEQFF
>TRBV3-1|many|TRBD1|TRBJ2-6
TGTGCCAGCAGCCCGGACAGGGGGCGTCGCTCTGGGGCCAACGTCCTGACTTTC
CASSPDRGRRSGANVLTF
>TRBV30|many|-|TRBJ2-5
TGTGCCTGGAGTTTCATCGGAGAGACCCAGTACTTC
CAWSFIGETQYF
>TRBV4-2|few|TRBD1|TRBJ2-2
TGTGCCAGCAGCCAAGAACAGGGGTGGGCCGGGGAGCTGTTTTTT
CASSQEQGWAGELFF
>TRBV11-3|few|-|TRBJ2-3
TGTGCCAGCAGCTCTGTCGGGGAAAATACGCAGTATTTT
CASSSVGENTQYF
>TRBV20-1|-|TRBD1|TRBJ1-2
TGCAGTGCTAGAGACTCGGACAGGGCTCCTTATGGCTGCACCTTC
CSARDSDRAPYGCTF
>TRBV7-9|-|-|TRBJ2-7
TGTGCCAGCAGCCTTCACAGGGACGAGCAGTACTTC
CASSLHRDEQYF
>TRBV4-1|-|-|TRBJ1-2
TGCGCCAGCAGACCCATCGGGACGAATAACTATGGCTACACCTTC
CASRPIGTNNYGYTF
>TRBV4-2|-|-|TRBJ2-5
TGTGCCAGCAGCCAAAGCTCGAGCGGGCAAGAGACCCAGTACTTC
CASSQSSSGQETQYF
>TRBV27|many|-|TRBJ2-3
TGTGCCAGCAGCCCGAACTACGGGGATACGCAGTATTTT
CASSPNYGDTQYF
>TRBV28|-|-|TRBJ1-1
TGTGCCAGCAGTCTTCTAGGGGCTGAAGCTTTCTTT
CASSLLGAEAFF
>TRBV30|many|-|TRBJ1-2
TGTGCCTGGAGCGGTGCCTATGGCTACACCTTC
CAWSGAYGYTF
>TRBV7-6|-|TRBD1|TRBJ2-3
TGTGCCAGCAGCCCCAGGACAGGGAAGGGAACAGATACGCAGTATTTT
CASSPRTGKGTDTQYF
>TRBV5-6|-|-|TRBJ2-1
TGTGCCAGCTTCCGGAGCTCCTACAATGAGCAGTTCTTC
CASFRSSYNEQFF
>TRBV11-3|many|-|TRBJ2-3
TGTGCCAGCAGCTTACGGCAAGAGACAGATACGCAGTATTTT
CASSLRQETDTQYF